Listed here is a single TCR beta chain. This clone has only a few counts. Its binding antigen is unknown. Nothing much larger sits one base from this clone, and base qualities are not available. This entry is derived from a study of T cell responses to AZD1222 COVID-19 vaccine (dated by TCRdb to 2020 to 2022). Notes on the research overall: A total of approximately 230 trial participants underwent TCR sequencing, of whom around 200 received two doses of AZD1222 and approximately 25 received two doses of the MenACWY control vaccine. Enrollment into the trials was organized by age into subgroups of 18-55, 56-69 and 70-plus years, and those subgroups contained roughly 140, 27 and 60 TCR-sequenced participants, respectively.

The CDR3 regions of human TCRbeta chains were analyzed by immunosequencing. On the authors' methods: TCRs in the repertoires were compared against a reference library of SARS-CoV-2-specific TCRs that had been generated with the MIRA antigen-specificity platform. Breadth was defined as the fraction of unique TCRs that were SARS-CoV-2-associated, and depth was defined as the fraction of total T cells that were SARS-CoV-2-associated. Using the MIRA data, each spike-specific TCR was assigned both to the spike region to which the TCR was reactive and to a CD4 or CD8 class. Log10-transformed breadth and depth values were compared by one-way ANOVA with Sidak's multiple comparisons tests. TCRdb took over this immuneACCESS table, retaining in-frame rearrangements with V and J assigned. Such tables are incomplete; in checked studies, under half of the missing clones stem from an unresolved V gene, and the remainder is unexplained. V and J calls and clone size follow that table, whereas D and trimming were derived from the DNA. This sample is represented by 50,000 to 70,000 clones; 85% of them were singletons. The biggest ten clones account for under 25% of the sample.

V lost 5 bases and J lost 4 bases, and the count of bases not matched to a germline gene is 6. According to the germline V gene (reference sequence), CDR1 reads SGHKS and CDR2 reads YYEKEE. The CDR3 contains 15 residues, cysteine and phenylalanine counted. CDR3 DNA only is kept here, 45 bases in frame from base 1. The investigation overall reported the following: No day 14 peak-response samples were available, so repertoires were characterized only after the peak T cell response. Conclusions about previously exposed vaccinees are limited, since just five or six AZD1222 recipients were seropositive for SARS-CoV-2 at baseline. The vaccine-associated CD4 TCRs covered the entire spike protein, and the dominant responses fell in regions 160-218 and 743-854. Participants were mostly white British, with more females than males. The authors suggested clonal diversity may have been underestimated. In the small 56-69-year group, the increase in depth fell short of significance, most likely because of low power. Reportedly, close to half of the unique spike-specific TCRs recognized epitopes lying outside the regions that are mutated in the B.1.351 and B.1.1.7 variants. After two AZD1222 doses, spike-specific TCR breadth and depth were significantly higher than at day 0 and than in MenACWY recipients.

The time point label, read with the paper, signifies: baseline before first vaccination. The treatment or condition label for this specimen denotes: meningococcal conjugate vaccine given as trial control. Vaccinee samples were obtained from the UK trials COV001 and COV002, which included a single-blind randomized controlled phase 2/3 trial of AZD1222 (ChAdOx1 nCoV-19) in healthy adults. For TCRbeta chain sequencing, PBMC samples from trial participants were taken at day 0 and at day 28 after the second dose. Sequencing used peripheral blood, obtained on day 0 of MenACWY control vaccination. This clonotype was sampled from an adult in good health. The V gene is TRBV5-5 and the J gene is TRBJ1-4; 9 central nucleotides agree with TRBD1. CDR3 protein: CASSRTGDLNEKLFF. The DNA sequence is given as TGTGCCAGCAGTCGGACAGGGGACCTTAATGAAAAACTGTTTTTT.